Reported below is one T cell receptor beta chain. Its target antigen remains unknown. Nothing much larger sits one base from this clone, and base qualities are not available. The data were taken from a study of blood T cell repertoires in COVID-19 (TCRdb year 2020). Background on the whole study: Samples covering the acute and convalescent phases of COVID-19 were provided by collaborators in the United States, Italy and Spain. Where available, HLA class I and class II types were obtained from metadata supplied by the sample provider rather than from assay-based typing. The repertoires were released in a freely available public database meant as a resource for research on the immune response to SARS-CoV-2. The material from the prospective study consisted of cDNA or gDNA derived from T cells, B-cell-depleted T cells, or PBMCs. The sample metadata nearly always contained a de-identified subject ID, COVID-19 status, age in years and sex. Deeply sampled blood TCRbeta repertoires from subjects exposed to, actively infected with, or recovered from COVID-19 were included in the dataset. Samples came from the ongoing ImmuneRACE study (first 160 participants) plus 1,254 subjects from 6 global collaborators. The investigation overall reported the following: The amount of clinical and demographic metadata varied by source and participant and was provided uncurated.

Whole blood was collected in K2EDTA tubes by collaborating institutions according to the institutions' own protocols. For TCRbeta analysis, collaborator samples were shipped as frozen whole blood, as isolated PBMCs, or as DNA extracted from either sample type. The immunoSEQ Assay, a bias-controlled multiplex PCR, was used to amplify TCRbeta CDR3 regions from genomic DNA. The study's own analysis went as follows. The number of nucleated cells in each sample was estimated by amplification of reference gene primers within the assay. To quantify the absolute abundance of each unique TCRbeta CDR3 rearrangement, sequence reads were collapsed and filtered. For each sample, productive Simpson clonality was calculated as the square root of Simpson's diversity index over productive rearrangements. Entries here come from immuneACCESS through TCRdb and include only in-frame sequences with V and J called. Some clones fail to appear in such tables; in the studies checked, an unresolved V gene covers under half of the shortfall, and the cause of the remainder is unknown. V and J calls and clone size are as listed in that table; D and trimming were resolved from the DNA. The sample has tens of thousands of clones on record, 65% to 85% of them singletons. Roughly 10% of the sample goes to the ten largest clones.

From V the trimming removes 5 bases and from J it removes 4 bases, while the gene matches leave 6 bases of the junction unaccounted for. The cysteine opens and the phenylalanine closes a CDR3 of 13 amino acids. Only CDR3 DNA is held: 39 bases, read in frame from base 1. CDR1 SGHRS and CDR2 YFSETQ were looked up in the germline V gene. The V and J genes are TRBV5-1 and TRBJ2-7; 7 bases in the middle match TRBD1. Material: peripheral blood. The clonotype originates from a man between 65 and 85 years old with acute or convalescent COVID-19. The sequence in DNA is TGCGCCAGCAGGGGAACAGGGGATTACGAGCAGTACTTC. It translates as CASRGTGDYEQYF.